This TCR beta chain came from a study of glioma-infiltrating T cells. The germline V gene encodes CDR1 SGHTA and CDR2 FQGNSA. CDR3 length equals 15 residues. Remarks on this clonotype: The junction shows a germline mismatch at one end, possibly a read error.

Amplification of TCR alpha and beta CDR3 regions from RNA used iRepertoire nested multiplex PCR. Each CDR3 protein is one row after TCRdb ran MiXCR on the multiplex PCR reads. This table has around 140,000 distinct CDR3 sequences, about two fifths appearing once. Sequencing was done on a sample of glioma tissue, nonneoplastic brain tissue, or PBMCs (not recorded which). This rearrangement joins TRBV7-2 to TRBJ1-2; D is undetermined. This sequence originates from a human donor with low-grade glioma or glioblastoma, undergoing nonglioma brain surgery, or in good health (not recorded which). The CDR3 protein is CASSQEVRGWTGYTF. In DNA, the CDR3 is TGCGCCAGCAGCCAAGAAGTCCGGGGTTGGACGGGCTACACCTTC.